This record concerns one T cell receptor (beta chain) sequence. As yet, its antigen is unknown. This specimen comes from a study of CD8+ T cells in alopecia areata. Reverse transcription of extracted RNA yielded cDNA, which provided the sequencing template. Clones were sequenced by immunoSEQ multiplex PCR, and TCRdb holds only the in-frame ones, with some missing. The sample holds some 100,000 clones, roughly 56% seen once. Stated treatment: oral pan-JAK inhibitor, 5-10 mg twice daily. Study findings and constraints: Tofacitinib yielded significantly lower scalp clonality and fewer expanded CD8+ clones among the top 100. Clarity of TCR sharing across patients fell short of that in mice, possibly HLA-related. The link between baseline CD8+ expansion and response remains uncertain with one nonresponder.

Sequenced here: CD8+ T cells sorted from blood, sampled at approximately week 60, from a patient treated with tofacitinib. The receptor was derived from a human donor with alopecia areata.

Here the CDR3 DNA reads TGTGCCAGCAGCTGGGGGGCGGTTAGTATTTACACTGAAGCTTTCTTT. Protein product: CASSWGAVSIYTEAFF. This chain connects TRBV7-9 to TRBJ1-1; TRBD1 might be the D (6 bases). Germline lookup yields CDR1 SEHNR and CDR2 FQNEAQ (reference sequence). With 4 bases removed from V and 3 bases from J, the gap between germline ends came to 18 bases. The CDR3 runs 16 residues.